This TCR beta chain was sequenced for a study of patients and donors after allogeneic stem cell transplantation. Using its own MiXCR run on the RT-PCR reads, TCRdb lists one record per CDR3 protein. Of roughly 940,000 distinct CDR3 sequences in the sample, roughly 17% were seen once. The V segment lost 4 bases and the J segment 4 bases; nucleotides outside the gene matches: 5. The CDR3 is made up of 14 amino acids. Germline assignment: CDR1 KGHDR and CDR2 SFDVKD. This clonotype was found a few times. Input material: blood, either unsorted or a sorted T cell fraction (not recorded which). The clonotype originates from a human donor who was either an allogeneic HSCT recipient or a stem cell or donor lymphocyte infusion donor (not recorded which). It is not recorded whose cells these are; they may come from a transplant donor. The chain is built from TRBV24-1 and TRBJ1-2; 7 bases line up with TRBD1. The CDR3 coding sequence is TGTGCCACCAGTGAAGCAGGGGGTTCCTATGGCTACACCTTC. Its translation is CATSEAGGSYGYTF.